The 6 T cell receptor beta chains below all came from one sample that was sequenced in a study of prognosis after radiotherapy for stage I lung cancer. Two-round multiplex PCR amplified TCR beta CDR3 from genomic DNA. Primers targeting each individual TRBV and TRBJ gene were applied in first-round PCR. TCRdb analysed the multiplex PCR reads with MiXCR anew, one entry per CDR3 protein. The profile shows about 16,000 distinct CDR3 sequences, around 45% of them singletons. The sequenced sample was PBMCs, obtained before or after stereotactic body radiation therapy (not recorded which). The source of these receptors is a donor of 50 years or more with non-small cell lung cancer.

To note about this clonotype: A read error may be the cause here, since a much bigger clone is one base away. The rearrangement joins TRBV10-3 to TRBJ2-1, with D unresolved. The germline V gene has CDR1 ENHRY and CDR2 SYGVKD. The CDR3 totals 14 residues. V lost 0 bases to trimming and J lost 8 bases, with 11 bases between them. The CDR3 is CAISESAGVDEQFF. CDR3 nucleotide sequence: TGTGCCATCAGTGAGTCGGCTGGGGTCGATGAGCAGTTCTTC.

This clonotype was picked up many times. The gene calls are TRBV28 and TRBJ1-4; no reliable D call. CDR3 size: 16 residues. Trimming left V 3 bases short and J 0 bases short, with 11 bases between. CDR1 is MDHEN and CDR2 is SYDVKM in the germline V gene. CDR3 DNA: TGTGCCAGCAGTTTTGGAGGGTCCCCAACTAATGAAAAACTGTTTTTT. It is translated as CASSFGGSPTNEKLFF.

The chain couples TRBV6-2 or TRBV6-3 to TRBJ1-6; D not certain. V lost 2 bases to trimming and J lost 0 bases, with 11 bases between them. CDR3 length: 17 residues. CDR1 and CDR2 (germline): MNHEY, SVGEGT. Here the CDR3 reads CASSYRAVFSYNSPLHF. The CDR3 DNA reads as TGTGCCAGCAGTTACCGGGCCGTATTCTCCTATAATTCACCCCTCCACTTT.

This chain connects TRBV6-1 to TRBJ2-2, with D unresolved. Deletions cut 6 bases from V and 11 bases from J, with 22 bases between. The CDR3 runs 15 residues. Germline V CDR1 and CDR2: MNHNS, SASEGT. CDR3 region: CASSAGVRADGELFF. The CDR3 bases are TGTGCCAGCAGCGCAGGTGTCCGGGCCGACGGAGAGCTGTTTTTT.

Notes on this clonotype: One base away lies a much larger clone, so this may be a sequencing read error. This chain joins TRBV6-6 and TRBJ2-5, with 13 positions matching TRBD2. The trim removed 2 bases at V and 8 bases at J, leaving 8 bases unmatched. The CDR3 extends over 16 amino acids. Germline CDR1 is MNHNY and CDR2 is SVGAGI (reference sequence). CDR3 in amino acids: CASSYGGLAGRDTQYF. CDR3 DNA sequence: TGTGCCAGCAGTTACGGGGGACTAGCGGGGAGGGATACCCAGTACTTC.

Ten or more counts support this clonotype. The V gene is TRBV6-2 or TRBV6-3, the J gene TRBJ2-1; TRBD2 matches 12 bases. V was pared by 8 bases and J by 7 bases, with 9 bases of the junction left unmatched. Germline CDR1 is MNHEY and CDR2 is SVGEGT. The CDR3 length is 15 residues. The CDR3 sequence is CASRSGTSGLNEQFF. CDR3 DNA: TGTGCCAGCCGCAGCGGGACTAGCGGGTTGAATGAGCAGTTCTTC.